Sequencing of this T cell receptor beta chain was carried out in a study of blood T cell repertoires in COVID-19. Original data processing: Estimation of nucleated cell counts relied on the amplification of reference gene primers. Here immunoSEQ multiplex PCR was the method, and the copy in TCRdb shows in-frame clones only, minus some. Clonal size and the V and J genes are those of that table, whereas D and trimming came from the DNA. The data contain more than 35,000 clones, 70% to 90% of them seen just once; the ten biggest clones take up approximately 8.9%. CDR1 and CDR2 (germline): SGHVS, FNYEAQ. The CDR3 length is 15 residues. The V end lost 1 base, the J end lost 0 bases, and 9 bases lay between the germline ends.

This TCR came from a human donor in a cohort sampled during active COVID-19. The sample comprised peripheral blood. The rearrangement uses TRBV7-6 and TRBJ1-1, with a weak D call TRBD1 (5 bases). The CDR3 DNA follows: TGTGCCAGCAGCTTAGAGGCAGGGATGAACACTGAAGCTTTCTTT. Residues: CASSLEAGMNTEAFF.